Following are 14 T cell receptor beta chains from one sample sequenced in a study of T-cell memory formation after mild COVID-19. One entry per CDR3 protein, called by TCRdb with MiXCR from the 5' RACE reads. This sample has about 40,000 distinct CDR3 sequences, with over 10% found just once. The source material was PBMCs or a T cell subset sorted from them (not recorded which). The receptors here all came from a man younger than 30 who had mild COVID-19 (a few samples of this study predate the infection). Cell type and time point are not known.

This clonotype was observed many times. The chain employs TRBV5-1 and TRBJ1-2; D is possibly TRBD1 (6 bases). Germline V gene sequence: CDR1 SGHRS, CDR2 YFSETQ. The length of the CDR3 is 15 residues. V dropped 7 bases and J dropped 4 bases, with 20 bases sitting between them. The CDR3 spells CASSANTGRSYGYTF. DNA for the CDR3: TGCGCCAGCTCGGCTAACACAGGGCGGTCCTATGGCTACACCTTC.

This clonotype was detected ten times or more. J is TRBJ2-4 and V is TRBV6-4, with 7 bases fitting TRBD2. CDR1 and CDR2 (germline): MRHNA, SNTAGT. J lost 0 bases, V lost 4 bases, and 6 bases had no gene match. The CDR3 runs to 16 residues. The CDR3 is CASSAEAGLAKNIQYF. In DNA, the CDR3 is TGTGCCAGCAGTGCTGAAGCGGGGTTAGCCAAAAACATTCAGTACTTC.

About this clonotype itself: A much larger clonotype is one base distant, so this may be a read error. The chain has TRBV6-4 and TRBJ2-3; D is perhaps TRBD1 or TRBD2 (5 bases each). Trimming stripped 3 bases from V and 1 base from J, with 11 bases between. Germline CDR1 MRHNA, CDR2 SNTAGT. The CDR3 is 15 amino acids. The CDR3 sequence is CASSELVGGTDTQYF. CDR3 nucleotides: TGTGCCAGCAGTGAACTTGTGGGGGGCACAGATACGCAGTATTTT.

On this clonotype: Possible read error: a much larger clone is one base away. The chain links TRBV6-2 or TRBV6-3 to TRBJ1-5; 8 bases agree with TRBD1. The CDR3 length is 14 residues. CDR1 and CDR2 from the germline V gene are MNHEY and SVGEGT. The CDR3, as DNA: TGTGCCAGCACCTGGGCAGGGGGCGATCAGCACCAGCATTTT. Protein: CASTWAGGDQHQHF.

The V and J genes are TRBV11-1 and TRBJ2-2; D is undetermined. V gave up 5 bases and J gave up 4 bases, with 8 bases separating them. The germline CDR1 and CDR2 sequences are SGHAT and FQDESV (reference sequence). This CDR3 has 13 residues. The CDR3 coding sequence is TGTGCCAGCAGCCGCCGGTCCACCGGGGAGCTGTTTTTT. Translation: CASSRRSTGELFF.

The table lists this clonotype with many counts. This rearrangement joins TRBV11-2 to TRBJ1-1; D uncertain. V lost 2 bases, J lost 1 base, and 14 bases lay in between. Germline-derived CDR1 and CDR2 are SGHAT and FQNNGV. CDR3 length equals 16 residues. The CDR3 region has the DNA TGTGCCAGCAGCTTAACAGTCGGCGTGGGGAACACTGAAGCTTTCTTT. It codes for CASSLTVGVGNTEAFF.

This clonotype was seen at least ten times. The genes are TRBV4-1 and TRBJ2-6; maybe TRBD1 (7 bases). There are 17 residues in the CDR3. V was pared by 0 bases and J by 5 bases, with 14 bases between. Germline CDR1 reads MGHRA; CDR2 reads YSYEKL. In nucleotides, the CDR3 is TGCGCCAGCAGCCAAGAACAGGGGAGGCACTGGGCCAACGTCCTGACTTTC. Its translation is CASSQEQGRHWANVLTF.

This clonotype turned up a few times. This chain connects TRBV2 to TRBJ1-6, with D possibly being TRBD1 (5 bases). The CDR3 has 13 amino acids. V was shortened by 6 bases and J by 10 bases, with 13 bases between the two germline ends. Germline V gives CDR1 SNHLY, CDR2 FYNNEI. The CDR3 is CASREQVASPLHF. The DNA of the CDR3 is TGTGCCAGCAGAGAACAGGTAGCCTCACCCCTCCACTTT.

This clonotype was seen many times. The chain recombines TRBV7-2 with TRBJ1-2; D is undetermined. This CDR3 spans 15 amino acids. V was cut by 4 bases and J by 5 bases, with 17 bases left in between. Germline loops: CDR1 SGHTA, CDR2 FQGNSA. CDR3 loop: CASSWKHAAGYGYTF. CDR3 bases: TGTGCCAGCAGCTGGAAACACGCCGCGGGGTATGGCTACACCTTC.

This clonotype was counted only a few times. The chain links TRBV28 to TRBJ2-7, with a tentative D call TRBD2 (5 bases). The CDR3 length is 12 residues. CDR1 is MDHEN and CDR2 is SYDVKM in the germline V gene. Trimming cost V 6 bases and J 9 bases, with 15 bases left between them. This chain's CDR3 is CASSKQSSGQYV. CDR3 nucleotides: TGTGCCAGCAGCAAACAATCAAGCGGGCAGTACGTC.

This clonotype was counted at least ten times. CDR3 nucleotide sequence: TGTGCCAGCAGCTTTATCACCTTAGGAAACATTCAGTACTTC. Its protein product is CASSFITLGNIQYF. V is TRBV11-2 and J is TRBJ2-4, with no clear D. The CDR3 runs 14 residues. Trimming cost V 3 bases and J 6 bases, with 12 bases left between them. Germline V CDR1 and CDR2: SGHAT, FQNNGV. Based on the CDR3 plus reference TRBV11-2 and TRBJ2-4, the full variable domain is EAGVAQSPRYKIIEKRQSVAFWCNPISGHATLYWYQQILGQGPKLLIQFQNNGVVDDSQLPKDRFSAERLKGVDSTLKIQPAKLEDSAVYLCASSFITLGNIQYFGAGTRLSVL.

This clonotype was seen at least ten times. The J gene is TRBJ2-3, the V gene TRBV7-9, with D unresolved. The length of the CDR3 is 14 residues. Germline lookup yields CDR1 SEHNR and CDR2 FQNEAQ (reference sequence). The V gene lost 2 bases and the J gene lost 4 bases, with 10 bases spanning the gap. The CDR3 protein is CASSLYSDSDTQYF. CDR3 in DNA: TGTGCCAGCAGCTTATATTCTGACTCAGATACGCAGTATTTT.

This clonotype was seen many times. In DNA, the CDR3 is TGTGCCAGCAGCCGAGGGACGGTGCTCTCCTACGAGCAGTACTTC. This gives the protein CASSRGTVLSYEQYF. The J gene is TRBJ2-7, the V gene TRBV7-8, with D perhaps given as TRBD1 or TRBD2 (5 bases each). This CDR3 contains 15 residues. Trimming stripped 5 bases from V and 0 bases from J, with 14 bases between. Germline-derived CDR1 and CDR2 are SGHVS and FQNEAQ.

This clonotype was counted ten times or more. The rearrangement joins TRBV6-2 or TRBV6-3 to TRBJ2-3, with D tentatively TRBD2 (6 bases). The germline gives CDR1 MNHEY, CDR2 SVGEGT. The V gene lost 7 bases and the J gene lost 2 bases, with 16 bases spanning the gap. CDR3 size: 15 residues. Here the CDR3 reads CASTRTTSPTDTQYF. The CDR3 DNA reads TGTGCCAGCACTCGGACTACATCACCCACAGATACGCAGTATTTT.